This TCR beta chain came from a study of blood T cell repertoires in COVID-19. Study at large: Samples representing acute and convalescent COVID-19 were sourced from the United States, Italy and Spain. Nucleic acid was either cDNA or gDNA, and it came from T cells, B-cell-depleted T cells, or PBMCs.

With V trimmed by 1 base and J by 3 bases, 10 bases remained unmatched. CDR1 is SGDLS and CDR2 is YYNGEE in the germline V gene. The CDR3 contains 17 residues. Study processing details: Reference gene primer amplification yielded estimated nucleated cell counts. The protocol was immunoSEQ multiplex PCR, while the TCRdb copy is restricted to in-frame clones and leaves out a portion. That table gives V, J and clone size, and the DNA gave D and trimming. The sample records 200,000 to 250,000 clones, about 80% being singletons. The sequencing input was peripheral blood. The chain combines TRBV9 with TRBJ1-3, with TRBD1 matching 7 bases. This clonotype was sampled from a woman aged 55-69 years with acute or convalescent COVID-19. CDR3 sequence (DNA): TGTGCCAGCAGCGTAACAGGGGACTCACCAGGTGGAAACACCATATATTTT. Its protein product is CASSVTGDSPGGNTIYF.